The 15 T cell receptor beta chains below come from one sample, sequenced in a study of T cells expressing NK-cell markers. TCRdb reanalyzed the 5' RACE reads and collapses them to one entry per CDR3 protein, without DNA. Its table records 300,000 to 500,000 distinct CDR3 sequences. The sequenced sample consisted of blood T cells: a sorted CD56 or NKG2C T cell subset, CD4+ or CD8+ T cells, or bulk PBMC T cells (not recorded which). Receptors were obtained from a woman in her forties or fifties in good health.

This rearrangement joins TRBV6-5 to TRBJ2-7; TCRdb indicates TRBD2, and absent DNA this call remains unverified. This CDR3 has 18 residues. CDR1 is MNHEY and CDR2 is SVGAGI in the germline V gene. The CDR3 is CATHKRASGRLASHEQYF.

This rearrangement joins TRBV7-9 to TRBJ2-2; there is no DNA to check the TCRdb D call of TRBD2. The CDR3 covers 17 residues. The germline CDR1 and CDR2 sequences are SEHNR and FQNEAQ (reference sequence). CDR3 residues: CASSLPSGTPNTGELFF.

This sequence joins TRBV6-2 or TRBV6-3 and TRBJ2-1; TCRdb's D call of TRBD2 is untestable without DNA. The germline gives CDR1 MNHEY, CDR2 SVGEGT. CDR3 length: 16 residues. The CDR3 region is CASRDPGLAENNEQFF.

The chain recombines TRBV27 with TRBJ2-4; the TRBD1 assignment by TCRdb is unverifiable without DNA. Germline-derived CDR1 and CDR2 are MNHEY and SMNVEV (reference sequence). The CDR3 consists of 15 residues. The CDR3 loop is CARVLRGLTKNIQYF.

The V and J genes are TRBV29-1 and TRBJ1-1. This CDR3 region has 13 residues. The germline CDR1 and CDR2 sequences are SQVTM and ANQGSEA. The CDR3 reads CSGRGFMNTEAFF.

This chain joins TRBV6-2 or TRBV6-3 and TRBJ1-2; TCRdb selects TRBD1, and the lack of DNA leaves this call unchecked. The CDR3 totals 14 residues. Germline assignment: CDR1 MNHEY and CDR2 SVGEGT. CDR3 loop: CASSYSPRVDGYTF.

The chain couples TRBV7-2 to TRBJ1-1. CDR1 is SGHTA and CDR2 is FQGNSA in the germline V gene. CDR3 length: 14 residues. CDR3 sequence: CASSLDVRNTEAFF.

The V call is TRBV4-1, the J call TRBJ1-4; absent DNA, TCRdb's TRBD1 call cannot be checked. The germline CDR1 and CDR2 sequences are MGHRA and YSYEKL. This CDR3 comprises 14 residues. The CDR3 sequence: CASSQDWGLEKLFF.

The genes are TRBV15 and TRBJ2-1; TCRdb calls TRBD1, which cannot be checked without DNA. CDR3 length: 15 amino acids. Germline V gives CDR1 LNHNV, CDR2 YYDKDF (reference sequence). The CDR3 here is CATSKPRQAPNEQFF. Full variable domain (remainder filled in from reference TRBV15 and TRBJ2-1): DAMVIQNPRYQVTQFGKPVTLSCSQTLNHNVMYWYQQKSSQAPKLLFHYYDKDFNNEADTPDNFQSRRPNTSFCFLDIRSPGLGDTAMYLCATSKPRQAPNEQFFGPGTRLTVL.

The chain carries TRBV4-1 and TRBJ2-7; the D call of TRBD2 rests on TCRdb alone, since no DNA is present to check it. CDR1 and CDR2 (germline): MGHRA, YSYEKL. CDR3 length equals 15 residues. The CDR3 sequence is CASSHRGGGSYEQYF.

The CDR3 sequence is CASSSQGLGINEQFF. This rearrangement joins TRBV12-3 or TRBV12-4 to TRBJ2-1; TCRdb's D call of TRBD2 is untestable without DNA. This CDR3 is 15 amino acids long.

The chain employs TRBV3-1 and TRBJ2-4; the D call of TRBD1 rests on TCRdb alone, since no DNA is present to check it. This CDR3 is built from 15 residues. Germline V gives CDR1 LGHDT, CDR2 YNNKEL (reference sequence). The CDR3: CASSRGGLAENIQYF.

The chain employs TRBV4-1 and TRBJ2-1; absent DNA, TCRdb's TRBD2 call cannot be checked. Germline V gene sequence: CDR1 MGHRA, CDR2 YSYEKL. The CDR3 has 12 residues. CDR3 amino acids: CASSQLAGEQFF.

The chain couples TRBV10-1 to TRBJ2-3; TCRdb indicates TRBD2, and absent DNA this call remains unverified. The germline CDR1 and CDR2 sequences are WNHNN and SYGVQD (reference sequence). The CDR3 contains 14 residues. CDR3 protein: CASSVAGITDTQYF.

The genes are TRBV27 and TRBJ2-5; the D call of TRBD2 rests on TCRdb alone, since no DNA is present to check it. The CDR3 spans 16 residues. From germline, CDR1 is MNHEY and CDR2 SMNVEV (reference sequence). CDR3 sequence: CASSASSGAVGETQYF.